What follows are 10 T cell receptor beta chains derived from one specimen sequenced in a study of cytomegalovirus exposure and HLA in healthy donors. Both 60 Vbeta primers and 13 Jbeta primers went into the PCR. Sequencing was performed with immunoSEQ multiplex PCR; in TCRdb, only in-frame clones are kept and a portion is missing. The table shows 90,000 to 120,000 clones, with approximately 79% occurring only once. Sample: PBMCs. Source of these receptors: a young man in good health and CMV-seronegative.

The genes are TRBV6-4 and TRBJ1-2; D call uncertain. The germline V gene has CDR1 MRHNA and CDR2 SNTAGT. CDR3 length: 15 residues. With 5 bases removed from V and 2 bases from J, the gap between germline ends came to 15 bases. The CDR3 region has the DNA TGTGCCAGCAGTCAAGCCTTTAACGGGAACTATGGCTACACCTTC. Its translation: CASSQAFNGNYGYTF.

V and J are TRBV11-2 and TRBJ1-3; 8 nucleotides match TRBD1. From germline, CDR1 is SGHAT and CDR2 FQNNGV. The CDR3 consists of 16 residues. Trimming at V came to 0 bases and at J to 2 bases, leaving 3 bases not matched to a gene. Here the CDR3 reads CASSLDPRGPGNTIYF. For the CDR3, the DNA is TGTGCCAGCAGCTTAGATCCCAGGGGGCCTGGAAACACCATATATTTT. Full variable domain (outside the CDR3, taken from reference TRBV11-2 and TRBJ1-3): EAGVAQSPRYKIIEKRQSVAFWCNPISGHATLYWYQQILGQGPKLLIQFQNNGVVDDSQLPKDRFSAERLKGVDSTLKIQPAKLEDSAVYLCASSLDPRGPGNTIYFGEGSWLTVV.

This sequence joins TRBV6-1 and TRBJ2-1; no clear D. CDR1 and CDR2 from the germline V gene are MNHNS and SASEGT. The V end lost 6 bases, the J end lost 12 bases, and 15 bases lay between the germline ends. This CDR3 comprises 12 residues. The CDR3 loop is CASRALPRGQFF. As DNA, the CDR3 is TGTGCCAGCAGAGCCCTACCCCGAGGGCAGTTCTTC.

This chain uses TRBV5-4 with TRBJ2-5, with TRBD2 identical over 11 bases. The V and J ends lost 4 bases and 5 bases, in that order; junction bases with no gene match: 7. Germline V CDR1 and CDR2: SGHNT, YYREEE (reference sequence). The CDR3 totals 15 residues. The CDR3 spells CASSALAGGGETQYF. CDR3 DNA: TGTGCCAGCAGCGCCCTAGCGGGGGGAGGGGAGACCCAGTACTTC.

The rearrangement joins TRBV6-1 to TRBJ2-1; 8 nucleotides line up with TRBD1. Germline assignment: CDR1 MNHNS and CDR2 SASEGT. V gave up 5 bases and J gave up 6 bases; unmatched junction bases: 3. The CDR3 totals 13 residues. In DNA form, the CDR3 reads TGTGCCAGCAGTCGGACAGGGTTCAATGAGCAGTTCTTC. It codes for CASSRTGFNEQFF.

This clone came up a few times. This sequence joins TRBV6-5 and TRBJ2-7; perhaps TRBD2 as D (6 bases). Germline lookup yields CDR1 MNHEY and CDR2 SVGAGI. This CDR3 region has 15 residues. Trimming pared 5 bases from V and 0 bases from J, leaving 14 bases between. The CDR3 is CASSPRGGSSYEQYF. CDR3 coding DNA: TGTGCCAGCAGTCCCCGAGGAGGGAGCTCCTACGAGCAGTACTTC.

This sequence joins TRBV9 and TRBJ1-2; a weak D match, TRBD1 (5 bases). Trimming took 3 bases from V and 8 from J, leaving 11 bases between them. Germline V gives CDR1 SGDLS, CDR2 YYNGEE. The CDR3 has 12 amino acids. The DNA of the CDR3 is TGTGCCAGCAGCGGGGGGGAGAGGGGCTACACCTTC. It codes for CASSGGERGYTF.

The V call is TRBV7-3, the J call TRBJ2-2, with D possibly matching TRBD2 (6 bases). Germline V CDR1 and CDR2: SGHTA, FQGTGA. V dropped 0 bases and J dropped 4 bases, with 12 bases sitting between them. The CDR3 is 16 residues long. The CDR3, as DNA: TGTGCCAGCAGCTTAACTCTCGGGGGTAGCACCGGGGAGCTGTTTTTT. Translating gives CASSLTLGGSTGELFF.

The rearrangement joins TRBV19 to TRBJ1-4; D possibly corresponds to TRBD1 (5 bases). This CDR3 is 15 amino acids long. V was shortened by 3 bases and J by 8 bases, with 16 bases between the two germline ends. In germline, CDR1 is LNHDA, CDR2 SQIVND (reference sequence). The CDR3 DNA is TGTGCCAGTAGTATCTCAAGGGGCTGGAGAGAAAAACTGTTTTTT. Its protein product is CASSISRGWREKLFF.

The chain uses TRBV19 and TRBJ2-2; a possible D gene is TRBD1 (5 bases). CDR1 LNHDA and CDR2 SQIVND come from the germline V gene (reference sequence). Trimming cost V 3 bases and J 2 bases, with 10 bases left between them. The CDR3 is 15 residues long. The CDR3 DNA sequence: TGTGCCAGTAGTATCGCAGACAGAAACACCGGGGAGCTGTTTTTT. It is translated as CASSIADRNTGELFF.